The present TCR beta chain was sequenced within a study of cytomegalovirus exposure and HLA in healthy donors. This PCR relied on a set of 60 Vbeta primers and 13 Jbeta primers. Clones were sequenced by immunoSEQ multiplex PCR, and TCRdb holds only the in-frame ones, with some missing. Of some 190,000 clones listed, over 75% are singletons. The CDR3 extends over 14 amino acids. V lost 3 bases to trimming and J lost 2 bases; unmatched junction nucleotides: 3. Looked up from germline, CDR1 is MNHEY and CDR2 is SMNVEV (reference sequence). Sequenced: PBMCs. V gene TRBV27 combines with J gene TRBJ2-7, with 8 bases aligning to TRBD2. The source of this sequence is a man between 18 and 29 years old in good health and CMV-seronegative. The CDR3 reads CASSFTSGPYEQYF. Here the CDR3 DNA reads TGTGCCAGCAGTTTCACTAGCGGACCCTACGAGCAGTACTTC.